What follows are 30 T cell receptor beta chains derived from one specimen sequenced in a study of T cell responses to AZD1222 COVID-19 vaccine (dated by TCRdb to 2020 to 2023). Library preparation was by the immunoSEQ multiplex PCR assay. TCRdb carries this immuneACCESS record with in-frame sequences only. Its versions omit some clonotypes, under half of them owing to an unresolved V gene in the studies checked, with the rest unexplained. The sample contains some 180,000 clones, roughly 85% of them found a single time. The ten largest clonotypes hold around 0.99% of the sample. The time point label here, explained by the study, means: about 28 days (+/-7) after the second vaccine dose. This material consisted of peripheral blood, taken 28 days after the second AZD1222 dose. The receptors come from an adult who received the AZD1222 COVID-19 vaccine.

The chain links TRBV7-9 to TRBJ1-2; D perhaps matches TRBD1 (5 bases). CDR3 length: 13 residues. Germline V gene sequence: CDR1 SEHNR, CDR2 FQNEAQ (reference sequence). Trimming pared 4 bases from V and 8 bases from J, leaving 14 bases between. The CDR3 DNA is TGTGCCAGCAGCTCATCAGGGTCTGGGGGCTACACCTTC. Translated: CASSSSGSGGYTF.

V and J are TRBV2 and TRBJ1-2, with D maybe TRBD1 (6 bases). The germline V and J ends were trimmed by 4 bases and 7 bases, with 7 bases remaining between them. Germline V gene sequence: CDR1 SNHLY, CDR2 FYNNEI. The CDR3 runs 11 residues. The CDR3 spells CASSVGGGYTF. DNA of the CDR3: TGTGCCAGCAGTGTAGGGGGTGGCTACACCTTC.

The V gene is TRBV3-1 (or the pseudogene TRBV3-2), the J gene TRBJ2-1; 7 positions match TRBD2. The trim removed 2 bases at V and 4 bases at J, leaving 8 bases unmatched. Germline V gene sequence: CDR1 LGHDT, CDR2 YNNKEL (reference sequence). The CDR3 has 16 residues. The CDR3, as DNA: TGTGCCAGCAGCCAACCCCACCCTAGCGGTTACAATGAGCAGTTCTTC. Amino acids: CASSQPHPSGYNEQFF.

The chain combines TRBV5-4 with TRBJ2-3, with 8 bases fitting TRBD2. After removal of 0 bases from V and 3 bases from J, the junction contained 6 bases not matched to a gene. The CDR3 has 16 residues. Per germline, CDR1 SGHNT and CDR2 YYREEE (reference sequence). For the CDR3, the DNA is TGTGCCAGCAGCTTGGTGGTCGGGGGGGGGACAGATACGCAGTATTTT. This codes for CASSLVVGGGTDTQYF.

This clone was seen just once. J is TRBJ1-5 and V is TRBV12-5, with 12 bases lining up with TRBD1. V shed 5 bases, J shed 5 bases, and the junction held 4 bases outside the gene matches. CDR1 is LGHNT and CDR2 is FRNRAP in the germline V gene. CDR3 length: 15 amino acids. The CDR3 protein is CASGRDRGLDQPQHF. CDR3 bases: TGTGCTAGTGGTAGGGACAGGGGGCTTGATCAGCCCCAGCATTTT.

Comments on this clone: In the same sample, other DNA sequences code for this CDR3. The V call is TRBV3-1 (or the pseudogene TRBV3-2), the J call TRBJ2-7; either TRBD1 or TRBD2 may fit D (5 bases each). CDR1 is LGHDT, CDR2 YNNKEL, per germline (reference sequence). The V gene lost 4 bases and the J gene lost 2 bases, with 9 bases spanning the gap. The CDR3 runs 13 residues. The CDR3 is CASSPGQPYEQYF. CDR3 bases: TGTGCCAGCAGCCCGGGGCAGCCCTACGAGCAGTACTTC.

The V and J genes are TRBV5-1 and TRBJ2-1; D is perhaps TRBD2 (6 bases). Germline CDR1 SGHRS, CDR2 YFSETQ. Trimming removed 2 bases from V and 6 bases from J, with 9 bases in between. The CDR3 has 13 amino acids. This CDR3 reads CASSFGTANEQFF. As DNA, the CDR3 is TGCGCCAGCAGCTTCGGGACTGCCAATGAGCAGTTCTTC.

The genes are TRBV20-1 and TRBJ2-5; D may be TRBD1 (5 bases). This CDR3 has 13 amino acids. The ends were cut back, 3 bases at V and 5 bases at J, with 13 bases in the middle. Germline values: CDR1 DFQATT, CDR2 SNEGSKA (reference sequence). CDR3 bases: TGCAGTGCTAGTGCAGGGCCAGGGGAGACCCAGTACTTC. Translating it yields CSASAGPGETQYF.

The CDR3 reads CATSRDRQGLGNTIYF. The CDR3 DNA follows: TGTGCCACCAGCAGAGATCGACAGGGTTTAGGAAACACCATATATTTT. The V gene is TRBV15, the J gene TRBJ1-3, with 7 bases identical to TRBD1. V shed 0 bases and J 4 bases; nucleotides not matched to a gene: 6. The CDR3 sequence is 16 residues long. Germline values: CDR1 LNHNV, CDR2 YYDKDF (reference sequence).

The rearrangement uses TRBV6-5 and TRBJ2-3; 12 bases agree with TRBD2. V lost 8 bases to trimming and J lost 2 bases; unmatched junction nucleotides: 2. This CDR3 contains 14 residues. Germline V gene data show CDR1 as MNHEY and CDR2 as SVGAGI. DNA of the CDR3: TGTGCCAGCCGACTAGCGGGGGTCACAGATACGCAGTATTTT. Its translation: CASRLAGVTDTQYF.

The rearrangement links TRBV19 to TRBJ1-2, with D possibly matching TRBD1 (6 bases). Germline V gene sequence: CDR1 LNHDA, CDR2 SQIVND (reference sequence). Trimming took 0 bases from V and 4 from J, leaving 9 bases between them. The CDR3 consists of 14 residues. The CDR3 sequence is CASSIDRGRYGYTF. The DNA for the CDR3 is TGTGCCAGTAGTATAGACAGGGGCCGCTATGGCTACACCTTC.

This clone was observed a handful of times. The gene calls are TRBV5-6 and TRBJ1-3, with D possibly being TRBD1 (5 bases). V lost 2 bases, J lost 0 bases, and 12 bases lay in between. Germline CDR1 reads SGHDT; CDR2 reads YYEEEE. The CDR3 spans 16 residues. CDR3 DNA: TGTGCCAGCAGCTTTGATGGGACCTTCTCTGGAAACACCATATATTTT. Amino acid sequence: CASSFDGTFSGNTIYF.

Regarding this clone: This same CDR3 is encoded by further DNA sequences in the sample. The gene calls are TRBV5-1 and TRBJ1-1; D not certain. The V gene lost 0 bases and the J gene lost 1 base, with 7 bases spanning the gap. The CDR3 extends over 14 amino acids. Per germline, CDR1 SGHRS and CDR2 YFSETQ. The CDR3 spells CASSLDGPNTEAFF. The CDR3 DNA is TGCGCCAGCAGCTTGGACGGGCCGAACACTGAAGCTTTCTTT. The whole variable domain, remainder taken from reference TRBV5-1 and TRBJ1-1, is KAGVTQTPRYLIKTRGQQVTLSCSPISGHRSVSWYQQTPGQGLQFLFEYFSETQRNKGNFPGRFSGRQFSNSRSEMNVSTLELGDSALYLCASSLDGPNTEAFFGQGTRLTVV.

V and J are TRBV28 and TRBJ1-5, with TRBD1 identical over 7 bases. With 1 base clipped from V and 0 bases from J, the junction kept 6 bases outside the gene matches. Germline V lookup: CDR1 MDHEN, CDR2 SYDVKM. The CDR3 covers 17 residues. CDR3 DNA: TGTGCCAGCAGTTTATTAGGCGCAGGGGGTAGCAATCAGCCCCAGCATTTT. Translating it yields CASSLLGAGGSNQPQHF.

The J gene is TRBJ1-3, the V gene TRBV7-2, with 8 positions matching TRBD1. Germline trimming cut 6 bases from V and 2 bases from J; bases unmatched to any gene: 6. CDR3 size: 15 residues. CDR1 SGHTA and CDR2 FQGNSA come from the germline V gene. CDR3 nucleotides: TGTGCCAGCAGAACTACAGGGGGACCTGGAAACACCATATATTTT. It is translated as CASRTTGGPGNTIYF.

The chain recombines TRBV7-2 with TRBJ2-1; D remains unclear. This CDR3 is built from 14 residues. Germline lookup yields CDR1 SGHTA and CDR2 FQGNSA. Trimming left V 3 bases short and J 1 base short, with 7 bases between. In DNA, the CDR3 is TGTGCCAGCAGCTTCGCCAAATCCTACAATGAGCAGTTCTTC. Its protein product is CASSFAKSYNEQFF.

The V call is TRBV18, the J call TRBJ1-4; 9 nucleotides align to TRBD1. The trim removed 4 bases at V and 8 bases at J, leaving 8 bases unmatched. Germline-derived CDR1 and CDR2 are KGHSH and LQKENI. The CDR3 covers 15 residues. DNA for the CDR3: TGTGCCAGCTCACTGGGGACAGGGTTAAACGAAAAACTGTTTTTT. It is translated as CASSLGTGLNEKLFF.

CDR3 coding DNA: TGCGCCAGCAGTCACCTAGAGGGGGATTCCTCTGGAAACACCATATATTTT. Residues: CASSHLEGDSSGNTIYF. V is TRBV23-1 and J is TRBJ1-3; D perhaps matches TRBD1 (6 bases). TRBV23-1 is an ORF; its function is uncertain. This CDR3 comprises 17 residues. V shed 3 bases and J shed 0 bases, with 15 bases lying between them.

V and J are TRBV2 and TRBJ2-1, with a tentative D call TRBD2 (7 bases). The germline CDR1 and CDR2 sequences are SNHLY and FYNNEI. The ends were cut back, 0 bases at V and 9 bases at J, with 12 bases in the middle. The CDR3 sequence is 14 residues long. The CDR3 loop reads CASSEAMGGGEQFF. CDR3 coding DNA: TGTGCCAGCAGTGAAGCGATGGGAGGGGGTGAGCAGTTCTTC.

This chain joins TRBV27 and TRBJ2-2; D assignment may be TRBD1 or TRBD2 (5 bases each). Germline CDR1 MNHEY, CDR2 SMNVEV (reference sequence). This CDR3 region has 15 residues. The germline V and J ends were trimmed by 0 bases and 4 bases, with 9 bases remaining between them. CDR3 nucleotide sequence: TGTGCCAGCAGTTTATCGGGGACGGCCACCGGGGAGCTGTTTTTT. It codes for CASSLSGTATGELFF.

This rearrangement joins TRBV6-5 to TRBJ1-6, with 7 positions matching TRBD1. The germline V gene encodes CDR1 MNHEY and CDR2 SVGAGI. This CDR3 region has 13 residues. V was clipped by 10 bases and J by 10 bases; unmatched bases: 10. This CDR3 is CATHRGSWSPLHF. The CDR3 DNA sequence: TGTGCCACACACAGGGGATCTTGGTCACCCCTCCACTTT.

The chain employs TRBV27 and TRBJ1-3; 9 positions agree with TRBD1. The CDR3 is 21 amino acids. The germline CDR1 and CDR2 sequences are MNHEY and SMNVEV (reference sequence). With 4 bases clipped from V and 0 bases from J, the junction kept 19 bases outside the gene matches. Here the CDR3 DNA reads TGTGCCAGCAGTTCACGGGTAGATCACGGGACAGGGTTCCACTCTGGAAACACCATATATTTT. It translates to CASSSRVDHGTGFHSGNTIYF.

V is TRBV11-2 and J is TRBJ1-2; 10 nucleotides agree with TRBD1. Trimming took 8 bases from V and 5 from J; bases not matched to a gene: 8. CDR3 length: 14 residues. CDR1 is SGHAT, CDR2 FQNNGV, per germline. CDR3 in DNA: TGTGCCAGCCGGGAGACAGGGGGCCGGTATGGCTACACCTTC. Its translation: CASRETGGRYGYTF.

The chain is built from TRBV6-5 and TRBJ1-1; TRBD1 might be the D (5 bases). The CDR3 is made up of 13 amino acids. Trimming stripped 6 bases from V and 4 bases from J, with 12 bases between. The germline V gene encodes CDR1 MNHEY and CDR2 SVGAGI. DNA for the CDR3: TGTGCCAGCAGGAGGGACGACCTCACTGAAGCTTTCTTT. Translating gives CASRRDDLTEAFF.

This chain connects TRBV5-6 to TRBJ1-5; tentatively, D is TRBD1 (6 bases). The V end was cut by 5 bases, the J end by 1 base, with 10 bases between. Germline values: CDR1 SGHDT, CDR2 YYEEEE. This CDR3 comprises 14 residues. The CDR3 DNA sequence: TGTGCCAGCAGGAGGGGGAGAAGCAATCAGCCCCAGCATTTT. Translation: CASRRGRSNQPQHF.

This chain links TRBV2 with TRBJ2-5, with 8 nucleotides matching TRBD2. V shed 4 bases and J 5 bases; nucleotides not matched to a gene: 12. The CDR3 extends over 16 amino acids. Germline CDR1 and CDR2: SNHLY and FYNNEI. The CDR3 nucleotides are TGTGCCAGCAGTGCCCGGAGGACTAGCCCCGGGGAGACCCAGTACTTC. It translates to CASSARRTSPGETQYF.

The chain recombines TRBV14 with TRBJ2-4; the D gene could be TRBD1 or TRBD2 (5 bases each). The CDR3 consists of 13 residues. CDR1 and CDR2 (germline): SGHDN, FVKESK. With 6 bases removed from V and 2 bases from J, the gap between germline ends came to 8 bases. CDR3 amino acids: CASSEGPKNIQYF. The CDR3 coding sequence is TGTGCCAGCAGTGAGGGGCCCAAAAACATTCAGTACTTC. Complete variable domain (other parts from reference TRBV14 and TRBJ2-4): EAGVTQFPSHSVIEKGQTVTLRCDPISGHDNLYWYRRVMGKEIKFLLHFVKESKQDESGMPNNRFLAERTGGTYSTLKVQPAELEDSGVYFCASSEGPKNIQYFGAGTRLSVL.

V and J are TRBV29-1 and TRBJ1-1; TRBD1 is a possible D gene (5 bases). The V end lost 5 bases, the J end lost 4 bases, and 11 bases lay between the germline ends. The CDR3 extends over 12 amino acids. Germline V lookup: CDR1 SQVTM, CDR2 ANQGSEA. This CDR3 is CSVRSGTTEAFF. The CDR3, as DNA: TGCAGCGTTAGGTCAGGGACCACTGAAGCTTTCTTT.

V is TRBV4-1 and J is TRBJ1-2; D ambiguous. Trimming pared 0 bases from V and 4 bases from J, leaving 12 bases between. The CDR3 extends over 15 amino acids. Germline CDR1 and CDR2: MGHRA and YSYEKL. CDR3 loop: CASSQEGQAGYGYTF. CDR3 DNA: TGCGCCAGCAGCCAAGAAGGGCAGGCGGGCTATGGCTACACCTTC.

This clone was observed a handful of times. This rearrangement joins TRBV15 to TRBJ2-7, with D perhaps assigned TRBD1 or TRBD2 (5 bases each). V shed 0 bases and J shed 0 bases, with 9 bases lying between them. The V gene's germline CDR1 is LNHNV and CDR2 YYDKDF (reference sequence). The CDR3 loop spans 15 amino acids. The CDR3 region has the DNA TGTGCCACCAGCAGAGATCGGGGCAGCTCCTACGAGCAGTACTTC. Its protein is CATSRDRGSSYEQYF.